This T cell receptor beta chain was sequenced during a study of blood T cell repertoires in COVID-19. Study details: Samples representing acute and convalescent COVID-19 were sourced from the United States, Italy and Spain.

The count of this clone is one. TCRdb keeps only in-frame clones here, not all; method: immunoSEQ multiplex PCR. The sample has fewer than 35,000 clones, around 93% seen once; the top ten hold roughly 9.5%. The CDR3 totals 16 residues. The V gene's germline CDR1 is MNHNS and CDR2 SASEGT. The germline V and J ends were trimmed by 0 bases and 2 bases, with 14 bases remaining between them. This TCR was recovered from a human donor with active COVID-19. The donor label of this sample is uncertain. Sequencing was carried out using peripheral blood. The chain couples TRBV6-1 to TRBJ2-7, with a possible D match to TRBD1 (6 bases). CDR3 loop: CASSEARGTPPYEQYF. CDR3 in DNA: TGTGCCAGCAGTGAAGCGCGTGGGACACCCCCCTACGAGCAGTACTTC.